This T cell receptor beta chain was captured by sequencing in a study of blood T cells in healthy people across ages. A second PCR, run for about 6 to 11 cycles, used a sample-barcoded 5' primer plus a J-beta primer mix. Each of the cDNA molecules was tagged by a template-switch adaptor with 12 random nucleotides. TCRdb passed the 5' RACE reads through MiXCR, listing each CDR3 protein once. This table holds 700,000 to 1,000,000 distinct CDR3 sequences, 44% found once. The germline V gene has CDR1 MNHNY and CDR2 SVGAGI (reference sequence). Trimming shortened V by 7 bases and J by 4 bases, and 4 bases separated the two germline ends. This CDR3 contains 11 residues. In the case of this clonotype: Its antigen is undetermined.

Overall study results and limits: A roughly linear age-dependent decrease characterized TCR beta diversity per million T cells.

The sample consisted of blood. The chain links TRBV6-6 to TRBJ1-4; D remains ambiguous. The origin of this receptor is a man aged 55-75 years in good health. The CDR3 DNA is TGTGCCAGCAAAGATAATGAAAAACTGTTTTTT. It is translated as CASKDNEKLFF.